This T cell receptor beta chain originates from a study of molecular identifiers for immune sequencing clone quantification. Study-level findings and limits: Clones with over 20 RNA copies captured over 98% of effector molecules but under 1% of naive ones. Barcode sharing among identical TCR molecules could make large clones appear smaller.

Both previously described methods and listed TCR primers were employed to make bulk TCR libraries. TCRdb passed the PCR reads through MiXCR, listing each CDR3 protein once. The sample has about 630,000 distinct CDR3 sequences, roughly 25% seen once. Regarding this clonotype: Its specificity is not known.

J was trimmed by 2 bases and V by 5 bases; bases with no gene match: 6. Looked up from germline, CDR1 is SGHVS and CDR2 is FNYEAQ. The CDR3 consists of 16 residues. Using a CD8+CD4-CCR7+CD45RA+ phenotype, naive CD8 T cells were sorted. This clonotype was sampled from a human donor in good health. Some libraries in this study had Jurkat cell RNA spiked in. This chain connects TRBV7-6 to TRBJ2-7; 13 bases line up with TRBD2. Sample: naive CD8+ T cells from blood, with Jurkat cell RNA spiked in. Specified subset: FACS-sorted CD8+CD4-CCR7+CD45RA+ naive T cells. DNA for the CDR3: TGTGCCAGCAGCGAGGGACTAGCGGGAACCCCCTACGAGCAGTACTTC. The encoded protein is CASSEGLAGTPYEQYF.